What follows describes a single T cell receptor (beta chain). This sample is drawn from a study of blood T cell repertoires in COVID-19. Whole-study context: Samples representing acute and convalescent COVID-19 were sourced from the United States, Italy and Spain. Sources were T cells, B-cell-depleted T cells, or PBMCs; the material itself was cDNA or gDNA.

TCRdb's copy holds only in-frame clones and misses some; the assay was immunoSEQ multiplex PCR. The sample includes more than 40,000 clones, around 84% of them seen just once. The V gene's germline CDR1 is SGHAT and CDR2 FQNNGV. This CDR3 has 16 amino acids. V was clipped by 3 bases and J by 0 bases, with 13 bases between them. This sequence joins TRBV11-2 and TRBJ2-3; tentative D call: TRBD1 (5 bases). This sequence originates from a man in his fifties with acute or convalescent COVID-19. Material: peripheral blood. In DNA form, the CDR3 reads TGTGCCAGCAGCTTGCCAGGGCGCCCTAGCACAGATACGCAGTATTTT. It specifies CASSLPGRPSTDTQYF.